This TCR beta chain was captured by sequencing in a study of T-cell memory formation after mild COVID-19. Points from the study as a whole: Day 15 to 85 contracting clones showed balanced CD4/CD8; day 15 to 37 expanders favored CD4+. Some clones that responded turned up in pre-infection memory, which suggests that cross-reactive memory joined in.

Per the germline V gene, CDR1 is SEHNR and CDR2 is FQNEAQ (reference sequence). The V gene lost 5 bases and the J gene lost 4 bases, with 20 bases spanning the gap. This CDR3 spans 16 amino acids. One entry per CDR3 protein, called by TCRdb with MiXCR from the 5' RACE reads. This sample has some 190,000 distinct CDR3 sequences, with around 16% found just once. This clonotype came up many times. No antigen is known for it. The origin of this receptor is an adult woman who had mild COVID-19 (a few samples of this study predate the infection). Cell type and time point are not known. The sequencing sample was made of PBMCs or a T cell subset sorted from them (not recorded which). This chain links TRBV7-9 with TRBJ1-2; tentative D call: TRBD1 (5 bases). The DNA of the CDR3 is TGTGCCAGCAGCAAACTTGCAGGGCAAGAATTCTATGGCTACACCTTC. Translation gives CASSKLAGQEFYGYTF. Filled out from reference TRBV7-9 and TRBJ1-2, the complete variable domain reads DTGVSQNPRHKITKRGQNVTFRCDPISEHNRLYWYRQTLGQGPEFLTYFQNEAQLEKSRLLSDRFSAERPKGSFSTLEIQRTEQGDSAMYLCASSKLAGQEFYGYTFGSGTRLTVV.